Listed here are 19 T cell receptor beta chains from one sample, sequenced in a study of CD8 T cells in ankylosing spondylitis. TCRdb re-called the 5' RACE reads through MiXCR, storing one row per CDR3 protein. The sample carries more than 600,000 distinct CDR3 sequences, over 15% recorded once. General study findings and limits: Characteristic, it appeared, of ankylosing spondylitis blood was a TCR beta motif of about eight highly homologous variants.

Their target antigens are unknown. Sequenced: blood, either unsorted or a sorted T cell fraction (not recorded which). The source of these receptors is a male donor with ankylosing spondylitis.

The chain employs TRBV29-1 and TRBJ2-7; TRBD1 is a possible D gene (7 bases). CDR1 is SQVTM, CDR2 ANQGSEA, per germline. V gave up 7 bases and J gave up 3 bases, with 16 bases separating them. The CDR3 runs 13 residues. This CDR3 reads CSAVGGQNYEQYF. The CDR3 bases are TGCAGCGCAGTGGGGGGACAGAACTACGAGCAGTACTTC.

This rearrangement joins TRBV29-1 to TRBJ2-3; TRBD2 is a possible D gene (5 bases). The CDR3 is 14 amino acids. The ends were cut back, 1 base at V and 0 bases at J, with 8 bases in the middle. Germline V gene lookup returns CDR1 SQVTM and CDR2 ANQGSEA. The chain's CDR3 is CSVEGLLSTDTQYF. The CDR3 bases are TGCAGCGTTGAAGGACTACTTAGCACAGATACGCAGTATTTT.

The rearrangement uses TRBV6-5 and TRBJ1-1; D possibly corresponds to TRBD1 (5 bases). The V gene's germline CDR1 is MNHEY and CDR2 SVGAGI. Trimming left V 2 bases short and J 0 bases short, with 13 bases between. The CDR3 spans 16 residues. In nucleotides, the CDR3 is TGTGCCAGCAGTTACGGGGACCCTCAATTGAACACTGAAGCTTTCTTT. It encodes CASSYGDPQLNTEAFF.

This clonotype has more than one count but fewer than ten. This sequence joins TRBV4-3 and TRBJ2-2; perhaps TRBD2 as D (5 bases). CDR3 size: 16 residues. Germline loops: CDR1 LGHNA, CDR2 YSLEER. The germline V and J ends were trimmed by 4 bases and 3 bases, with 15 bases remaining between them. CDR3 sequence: CASSPGGGRYTGELFF. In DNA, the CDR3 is TGCGCCAGCAGCCCCGGAGGAGGTCGTTACACCGGGGAGCTGTTTTTT.

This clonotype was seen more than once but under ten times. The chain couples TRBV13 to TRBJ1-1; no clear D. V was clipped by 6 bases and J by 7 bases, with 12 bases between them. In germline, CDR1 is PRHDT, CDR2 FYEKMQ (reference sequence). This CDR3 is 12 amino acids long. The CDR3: CASRYQEHEAFF. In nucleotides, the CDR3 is TGTGCCAGCAGATACCAGGAACATGAAGCTTTCTTT.

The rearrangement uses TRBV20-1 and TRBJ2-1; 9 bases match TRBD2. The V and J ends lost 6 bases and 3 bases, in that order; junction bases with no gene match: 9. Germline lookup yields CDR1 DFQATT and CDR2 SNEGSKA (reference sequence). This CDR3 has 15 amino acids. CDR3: CSAPGSGGSYNEQFF. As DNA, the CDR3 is TGCAGTGCACCAGGTAGCGGGGGAAGCTACAATGAGCAGTTCTTC.

The CDR3 coding sequence is TGTGCCAGCAGCGTAACAGGGGGACAGGGACCCTACGAGCAGTACTTC. Its translation is CASSVTGGQGPYEQYF. The chain is built from TRBV7-9 and TRBJ2-7, with 9 bases aligning to TRBD1. Germline V gives CDR1 SEHNR, CDR2 FQNEAQ (reference sequence). The CDR3 consists of 16 residues. After removal of 5 bases from V and 2 bases from J, the junction contained 10 bases not matched to a gene.

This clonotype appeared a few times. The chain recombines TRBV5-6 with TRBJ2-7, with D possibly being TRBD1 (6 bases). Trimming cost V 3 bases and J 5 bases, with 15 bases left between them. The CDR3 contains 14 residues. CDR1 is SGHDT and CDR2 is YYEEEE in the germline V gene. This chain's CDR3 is CASSYRTAADEQYF. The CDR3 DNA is TGTGCCAGCAGCTACCGGACAGCCGCCGACGAGCAGTACTTC.

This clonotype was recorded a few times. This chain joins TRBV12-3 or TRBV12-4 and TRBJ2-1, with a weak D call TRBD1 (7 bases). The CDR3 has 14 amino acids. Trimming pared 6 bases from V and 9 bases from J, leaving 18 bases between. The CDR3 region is CASSPSLQGGEQFF. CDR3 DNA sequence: TGTGCCAGCAGCCCCTCGCTCCAGGGGGGTGAGCAGTTCTTC.

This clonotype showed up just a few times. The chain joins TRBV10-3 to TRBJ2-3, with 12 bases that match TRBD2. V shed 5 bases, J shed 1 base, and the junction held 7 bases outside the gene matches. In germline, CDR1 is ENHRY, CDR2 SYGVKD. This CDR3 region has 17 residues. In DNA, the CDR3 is TGTGCCATCAGTCGGACTAGCGGGACTCTCGGCACAGATACGCAGTATTTT. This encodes CAISRTSGTLGTDTQYF.

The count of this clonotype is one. The CDR3: CASSQDGLARSNEQFF. The CDR3 DNA follows: TGCGCCAGCAGCCAAGATGGTCTAGCCAGGAGCAATGAGCAGTTCTTC. V gene TRBV4-3 combines with J gene TRBJ2-1, with D perhaps matching TRBD2 (5 bases). Germline V gives CDR1 LGHNA, CDR2 YSLEER. V was shortened by 0 bases and J by 6 bases, with 15 bases between the two germline ends. The length of the CDR3 is 16 residues.

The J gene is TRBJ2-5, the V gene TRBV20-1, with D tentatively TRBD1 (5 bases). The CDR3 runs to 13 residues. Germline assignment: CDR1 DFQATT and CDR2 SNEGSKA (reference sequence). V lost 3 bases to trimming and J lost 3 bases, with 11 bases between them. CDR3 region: CSASDSDKETQYF. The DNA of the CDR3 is TGCAGTGCTAGCGACAGTGATAAAGAGACCCAGTACTTC.

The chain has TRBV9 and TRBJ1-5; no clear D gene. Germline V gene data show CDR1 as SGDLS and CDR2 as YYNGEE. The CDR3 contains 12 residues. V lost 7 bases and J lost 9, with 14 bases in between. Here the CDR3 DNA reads TGTGCCAGCGGGTTTGGGGAAGGGCCCCAGCATTTT. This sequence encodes CASGFGEGPQHF.

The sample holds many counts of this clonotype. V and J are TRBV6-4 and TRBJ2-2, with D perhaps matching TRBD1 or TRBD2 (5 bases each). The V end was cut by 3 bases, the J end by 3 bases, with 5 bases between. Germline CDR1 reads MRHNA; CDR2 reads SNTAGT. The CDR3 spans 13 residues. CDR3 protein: CASSEGHTGELFF. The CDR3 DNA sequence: TGTGCCAGCAGTGAGGGACACACCGGGGAGCTGTTTTTT.

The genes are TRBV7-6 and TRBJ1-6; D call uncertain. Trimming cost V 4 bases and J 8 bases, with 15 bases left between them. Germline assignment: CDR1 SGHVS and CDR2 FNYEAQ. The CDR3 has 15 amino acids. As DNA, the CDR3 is TGTGCCAGCAGCTCCAACCCGACAATCGATTCACCCCTCCACTTT. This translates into CASSSNPTIDSPLHF.

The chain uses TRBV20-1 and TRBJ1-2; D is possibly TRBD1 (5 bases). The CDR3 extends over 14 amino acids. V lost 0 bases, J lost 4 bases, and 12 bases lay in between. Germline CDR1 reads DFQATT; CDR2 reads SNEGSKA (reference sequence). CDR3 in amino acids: CSARDSQGPYGYTF. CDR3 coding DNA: TGCAGTGCTAGAGACTCTCAGGGCCCCTATGGCTACACCTTC.

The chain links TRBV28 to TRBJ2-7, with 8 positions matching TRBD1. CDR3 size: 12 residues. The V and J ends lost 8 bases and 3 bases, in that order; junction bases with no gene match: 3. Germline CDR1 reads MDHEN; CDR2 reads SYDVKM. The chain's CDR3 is CASGQGNYEQYF. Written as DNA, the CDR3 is TGTGCCAGCGGACAGGGCAACTACGAGCAGTACTTC.

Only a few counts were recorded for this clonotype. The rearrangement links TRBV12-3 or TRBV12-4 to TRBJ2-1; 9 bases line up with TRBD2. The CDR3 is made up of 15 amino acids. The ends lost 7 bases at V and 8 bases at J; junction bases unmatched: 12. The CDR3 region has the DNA TGTGCCAGCACCCGGACTAGCGTTCTGTCCCATGAGCAGTTCTTC. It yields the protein CASTRTSVLSHEQFF.

CDR3 nucleotides: TGCGCCAGCAGCTGGGGACTAGATAACACCGGGGAGCTGTTTTTT. This encodes CASSWGLDNTGELFF. The V gene is TRBV5-1, the J gene TRBJ2-2; 8 nucleotides align to TRBD2. The CDR3 runs to 15 residues. The V gene end was trimmed by 3 bases and the J gene end by 2 bases; junction bases not matched to a gene: 3. Germline CDR1 and CDR2: SGHRS and YFSETQ.